The next 28 T cell receptor beta chains were all read from a single sample in a study of blood T cell repertoires in COVID-19. TCRdb keeps only in-frame clones here, not all; method: immunoSEQ multiplex PCR. In the table there are about 97,000 clones, around 85% of which are singletons. Sequences were obtained from peripheral blood. The receptors originated from a woman in her seventies with active or convalescent COVID-19.

This clone has a handful of counts. The rearrangement links TRBV28 to TRBJ2-2; 9 nucleotides align to TRBD2. The CDR3 loop spans 15 amino acids. The J segment lost 8 bases and the V segment lost 3 bases, leaving 7 bases of the junction unmatched. The germline CDR1 and CDR2 sequences are MDHEN and SYDVKM. In nucleotides, the CDR3 is TGTGCCAGCAGTTTTCTGGCGGGAGGGCCGGGGGAGCTGTTTTTT. It is translated as CASSFLAGGPGELFF.

This chain connects TRBV21-1 to TRBJ2-1; the table's D gene call, TRBD1, was not cross checked with the DNA. TRBV21-1 is a pseudogene. This CDR3 contains 17 residues. DNA for the CDR3: TGTGCCAGCAGAGACTCACCTGGGACAGCCACCAACAATGAGCAGTTCTTC. Protein: CASRDSPGTATNNEQFF.

V is TRBV2 and J is TRBJ2-3, with 9 bases aligning to TRBD2. Germline V gene sequence: CDR1 SNHLY, CDR2 FYNNEI. V lost 2 bases, J lost 2 bases, and 5 bases stayed unmatched. The CDR3 covers 16 residues. The CDR3 DNA reads TGTGCCAGCAGTGAATGGAGCGGGGGGTACACAGATACGCAGTATTTT. Translated: CASSEWSGGYTDTQYF.

The chain recombines TRBV28 with TRBJ1-2, with D possibly TRBD1 on 6 matching bases. Germline V lookup: CDR1 MDHEN, CDR2 SYDVKM. The ends were cut back, 5 bases at V and 11 bases at J, with 18 bases in the middle. The CDR3 has 13 amino acids. The CDR3 DNA sequence: TGTGCCAGCAGTGATACAGGGACCTTCTCATACACCTTC. Translation gives CASSDTGTFSYTF.

The chain recombines TRBV30 with TRBJ2-7; the match to TRBD1 covers 8 bases. CDR1 and CDR2 (germline): GTSNPN, SVGIG (reference sequence). The V and J ends lost 4 bases and 1 base, in that order; junction bases with no gene match: 6. The CDR3 totals 14 residues. The CDR3 DNA is TGTGCCTGGAATACCGGGACAGGATCCTACGAGCAGTACTTC. It is translated as CAWNTGTGSYEQYF.

The chain carries TRBV14 and TRBJ2-3; a possible D gene is TRBD1 (5 bases). CDR3 length: 14 amino acids. The germline V and J ends were trimmed by 4 bases and 6 bases, with 14 bases remaining between them. The germline V gene has CDR1 SGHDN and CDR2 FVKESK. The CDR3: CASSPRKGADTQYF. CDR3 in DNA: TGTGCCAGCAGCCCCAGGAAAGGGGCGGATACGCAGTATTTT.

V is TRBV7-2 and J is TRBJ2-5, with 9 bases lining up with TRBD2. The CDR3 length is 15 residues. Unmatched junction bases numbered 5, after V lost 1 base and J lost 5 bases. Germline CDR1 and CDR2: SGHTA and FQGNSA. The CDR3 nucleotides are TGTGCCAGCAGCTTAGATGCGGGGGGGTACGAGACCCAGTACTTC. Translating gives CASSLDAGGYETQYF.

CDR3 in amino acids: CASGGQGFYGYTF. Written as DNA, the CDR3 is TGTGCTAGTGGGGGACAGGGGTTCTATGGCTACACCTTC. The chain joins TRBV12-5 to TRBJ1-2, with 10 nucleotides matching TRBD1. Per germline, CDR1 LGHNT and CDR2 FRNRAP. The junction had 2 bases not matched to a gene; V was cut back by 6 bases and J by 4 bases. The CDR3 runs to 13 residues. Looking up the rest from reference TRBV12-5 and TRBJ1-2 gives the full variable domain: DARVTQTPRHKVTEMGQEVTMRCQPILGHNTVFWYRQTMMQGLELLAYFRNRAPLDDSGMPKDRFSAEMPDATLATLKIQPSEPRDSAVYFCASGGQGFYGYTFGSGTRLTVV.

The chain carries TRBV19 and TRBJ2-1; 7 nucleotides align to TRBD2. Germline-derived CDR1 and CDR2 are LNHDA and SQIVND (reference sequence). The CDR3 contains 13 residues. The V gene end was trimmed by 6 bases and the J gene end by 16 bases; junction bases not matched to a gene: 15. The CDR3 coding sequence is TGTGCCAGTAGAGAACATGGGAGGGAGGGCCCATTCTTC. Translation: CASREHGREGPFF.

This chain connects TRBV28 to TRBJ2-1, with D tentatively TRBD1 (6 bases). V lost 3 bases and J 9 bases, leaving 18 bases between the germline ends. Germline CDR1 and CDR2: MDHEN and SYDVKM. The CDR3 has 15 residues. The CDR3 spells CASSFRSRQAREQFF. CDR3 DNA: TGTGCCAGCAGTTTCCGCTCAAGACAGGCACGTGAGCAGTTCTTC.

The chain uses TRBV6-1 and TRBJ1-2; D might be TRBD1 (5 bases). V lost 1 base, J lost 6 bases, and 12 bases lay in between. Germline V gene lookup returns CDR1 MNHNS and CDR2 SASEGT. The CDR3 is 14 amino acids. CDR3: CASSEDAREHGYTF. CDR3 coding DNA: TGTGCCAGCAGTGAAGATGCCAGGGAACATGGCTACACCTTC.

In nucleotides, the CDR3 is TGTGCCAGCAGCCGGGTCCTAGAGGCCTACGAGCAGTACTTC. Amino acids: CASSRVLEAYEQYF. The chain links TRBV7-2 to TRBJ2-7; D is unclear. In germline, CDR1 is SGHTA, CDR2 FQGNSA. This CDR3 contains 14 residues. The germline V and J ends were trimmed by 5 bases and 2 bases, with 13 bases remaining between them.

The chain joins TRBV7-2 to TRBJ1-2; 7 bases match TRBD1. The germline CDR1 and CDR2 sequences are SGHTA and FQGNSA. J gave up 6 bases and V 2 bases, and 12 bases lay outside the gene matches. CDR3 size: 16 residues. CDR3 sequence reads: CASSLFPTTGKDGYTF. The CDR3 region has the DNA TGTGCCAGCAGCTTATTCCCCACGACAGGGAAGGATGGCTACACCTTC.

The chain joins TRBV5-6 to TRBJ2-3, with 10 positions matching TRBD2. Looked up from germline, CDR1 is SGHDT and CDR2 is YYEEEE. After removal of 4 bases from V and 2 bases from J, the junction contained 7 bases not matched to a gene. CDR3 length: 16 residues. The CDR3, as DNA: TGTGCCAGCAGCCCGCTGGGACTAGCGAACACAGATACGCAGTATTTT. Translated, it gives CASSPLGLANTDTQYF.

Here the CDR3 DNA reads TGTGCCAGCAGCCTCGCGGAATCCCAGTACTTC. Protein product: CASSLAESQYF. The chain links TRBV6-2 or TRBV6-3 to TRBJ2-5; D is ambiguous. Trimming pared 6 bases from V and 9 bases from J, leaving 11 bases between. Germline V gives CDR1 MNHEY, CDR2 SVGEGT. The CDR3 contains 11 residues.

The chain recombines TRBV6-1 with TRBJ1-2; a weak D match, TRBD1 (5 bases). CDR1 is MNHNS and CDR2 is SASEGT in the germline V gene. Deletions cut 1 base from V and 2 bases from J, with 8 bases between. This CDR3 contains 14 residues. CDR3 residues: CASSEEQANYGYTF. As DNA, the CDR3 is TGTGCCAGCAGTGAAGAACAGGCCAACTATGGCTACACCTTC.

The chain employs TRBV14 and TRBJ2-3; D gene ambiguous. The length of the CDR3 is 13 residues. Deletions cut 0 bases from V and 11 bases from J, with 12 bases between. The germline V gene encodes CDR1 SGHDN and CDR2 FVKESK. CDR3 DNA: TGTGCCAGCAGCCAAGATTTCGAGTCTAAGCAGTATTTT. It specifies CASSQDFESKQYF.

This rearrangement joins TRBV5-1 to TRBJ1-4, with 9 bases that match TRBD1. This CDR3 comprises 16 residues. Germline V gene lookup returns CDR1 SGHRS and CDR2 YFSETQ. Trimming at V came to 5 bases and at J to 8 bases, leaving 13 bases not matched to a gene. In nucleotides, the CDR3 is TGCGCCAGCAGACCCGATACAGGGGGCGGTTTCGAAAAACTGTTTTTT. Its protein product is CASRPDTGGGFEKLFF.

The V and J genes are TRBV7-6 and TRBJ2-6, with D possibly matching TRBD2 (6 bases). The germline V and J ends were trimmed by 0 bases and 1 base, with 10 bases remaining between them. The length of the CDR3 is 17 residues. Per the germline V gene, CDR1 is SGHVS and CDR2 is FNYEAQ. DNA of the CDR3: TGTGCCAGCAGCTTAGCGGCGGGAACTTCTGGGGCCAACGTCCTGACTTTC. This sequence encodes CASSLAAGTSGANVLTF.

V usage is TRBV20-1 and J usage is TRBJ2-5; a weak D match, TRBD1 (5 bases). The V end was cut by 5 bases, the J end by 5 bases, with 9 bases between. Germline-derived CDR1 and CDR2 are DFQATT and SNEGSKA (reference sequence). The CDR3 extends over 11 amino acids. As DNA, the CDR3 is TGCAGTGCTCTCAACAGGGAGACCCAGTACTTC. Protein sequence: CSALNRETQYF.

The V and J genes are TRBV6-2 or TRBV6-3 and TRBJ1-5; the match to TRBD1 covers 8 bases. This CDR3 region has 17 residues. Trimming at V came to 4 bases and at J to 4 bases, leaving 12 bases not matched to a gene. CDR1 and CDR2 from the germline V gene are MNHEY and SVGEGT. CDR3 amino acids: CASSSINRGYSNQPQHF. The CDR3, as DNA: TGTGCCAGCAGTTCGATAAACAGGGGGTATTCGAATCAGCCCCAGCATTTT.

The chain is built from TRBV10-3 and TRBJ1-3, with no clear D. V gave up 6 bases and J gave up 0 bases, with 9 bases separating them. The CDR3 covers 14 residues. The germline V gene encodes CDR1 ENHRY and CDR2 SYGVKD. In DNA, the CDR3 is TGTGCCATCAGCGAGGGCAGCTCTGGAAACACCATATATTTT. This gives the protein CAISEGSSGNTIYF.

The chain couples TRBV24-1 to TRBJ2-3; 9 bases fit TRBD1. Germline loops: CDR1 KGHDR, CDR2 SFDVKD. There are 16 residues in the CDR3. V lost 6 bases, J lost 2 bases, and 8 bases stayed unmatched. The CDR3 sequence is CATSRTTGGNTDTQYF. The CDR3 nucleotides read TGTGCCACCAGTCGCACGACAGGGGGAAACACAGATACGCAGTATTTT.

The chain combines TRBV7-3 with TRBJ1-1, with TRBD1 as a possible D gene (5 bases). Trimming cost V 3 bases and J 5 bases, with 10 bases left between them. This CDR3 has 13 residues. Per the germline V gene, CDR1 is SGHTA and CDR2 is FQGTGA. The CDR3 bases are TGTGCCAGCAGCTTGGGGGGAGGAACTGAAGCTTTCTTT. Its translation is CASSLGGGTEAFF.

The CDR3 here is CATSRGLQGGNYGYTF. The CDR3 bases are TGTGCCACCAGCAGAGGGTTACAGGGTGGGAACTATGGCTACACCTTC. J is TRBJ1-2 and V is TRBV15; a possible D gene is TRBD1 (6 bases). The CDR3 runs 16 residues. Trimming cost V 1 base and J 2 bases, with 14 bases left between them. Germline V gene data show CDR1 as LNHNV and CDR2 as YYDKDF (reference sequence).

V usage is TRBV2 and J usage is TRBJ1-4; 7 bases align to TRBD1. The CDR3 is 17 residues long. After removal of 3 bases from V and 8 bases from J, the junction contained 15 bases not matched to a gene. CDR1 and CDR2 from the germline V gene are SNHLY and FYNNEI. Here the CDR3 DNA reads TGTGCCAGCAGTGACAACATTTGGAAAGGGGGCTGGGAAAAACTGTTTTTT. This translates into CASSDNIWKGGWEKLFF.

J is TRBJ2-7 and V is TRBV24-1; TRBD1 agrees at 8 bases. J was trimmed by 0 bases and V by 4 bases; bases with no gene match: 7. This CDR3 has 16 amino acids. The germline gives CDR1 KGHDR, CDR2 SFDVKD. The CDR3 loop reads CATSEPPGQDSYEQYF. Here the CDR3 DNA reads TGTGCCACCAGTGAGCCCCCGGGACAGGACTCCTACGAGCAGTACTTC.

This chain uses TRBV6-2 or TRBV6-3 with TRBJ1-2; D remains unclear. The CDR3 has 16 residues. Germline CDR1 is MNHEY and CDR2 is SVGEGT. The V end was cut by 2 bases, the J end by 5 bases, with 18 bases between. The CDR3 region has the DNA TGTGCCAGCAGTTACGCAGATCGGGGTGTTGGGTATGGCTACACCTTC. It specifies CASSYADRGVGYGYTF.